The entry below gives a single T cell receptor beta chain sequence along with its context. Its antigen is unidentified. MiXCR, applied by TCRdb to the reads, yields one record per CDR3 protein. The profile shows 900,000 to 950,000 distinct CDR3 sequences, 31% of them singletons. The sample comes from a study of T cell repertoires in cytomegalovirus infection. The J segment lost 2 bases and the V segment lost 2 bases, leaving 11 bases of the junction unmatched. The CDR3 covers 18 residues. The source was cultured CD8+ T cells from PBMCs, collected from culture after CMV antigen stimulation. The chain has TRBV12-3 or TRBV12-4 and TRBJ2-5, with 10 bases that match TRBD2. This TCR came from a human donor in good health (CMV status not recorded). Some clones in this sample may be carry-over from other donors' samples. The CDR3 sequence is CASSLRVSGGPKQETQYF. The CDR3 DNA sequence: TGTGCCAGCAGTTTAAGGGTTAGCGGGGGGCCTAAGCAAGAGACCCAGTACTTC.